Listed below are T cell receptor beta chains from one sample, sequenced in a study of human T cells and chemical hapten exposure. Via MiXCR, TCRdb re-called the RACE reads, giving one row per CDR3 protein. The sample lists more than 75,000 distinct CDR3 sequences, approximately 10% occurring once. This sample comprised whole blood, obtained in connection with sensitization to the hapten diphenylcyclopropenone (DPC). The receptors originated from a woman younger than 45 with alopecia areata. Some clones in this sample may be carry-over from other donors' samples. Both conserved end residues are part of each CDR3.

cdr3_aa: CASRLASGGWGQETQYF
v_call: TRBV7-2
j_call: TRBJ2-5

cdr3_aa: CASSVGVSGEAFF
v_call: TRBV9
j_call: TRBJ1-1

cdr3_aa: CASSKGDPYNEQFF
v_call: TRBV6-2/TRBV6-3
j_call: TRBJ2-1

cdr3_aa: CASSLNGQGSQPQHF
v_call: TRBV7-2
j_call: TRBJ1-5

cdr3_aa: CASKFPGQYEQYF
v_call: TRBV28
j_call: TRBJ2-7

cdr3_aa: CASGSSPPQVTQYF
v_call: TRBV5-1
j_call: TRBJ2-3

cdr3_aa: CASSYSLNTEAFF
v_call: TRBV7-7
j_call: TRBJ1-1

cdr3_aa: CASSSTGDSPLHF
v_call: TRBV28
j_call: TRBJ1-6

cdr3_aa: CASTGGSYEQYF
v_call: TRBV28
j_call: TRBJ2-7

cdr3_aa: CASSWAEESYNEQFF
v_call: TRBV7-2
j_call: TRBJ2-1

cdr3_aa: CASSFRLIETSYEQYF
v_call: TRBV12-3/TRBV12-4
j_call: TRBJ2-7

cdr3_aa: CASSPGRINQPQHF
v_call: TRBV6-5
j_call: TRBJ1-5

cdr3_aa: CASSVTATEKLFF
v_call: TRBV11-2
j_call: TRBJ1-4

cdr3_aa: CASITGLANTEAFF
v_call: TRBV6-6
j_call: TRBJ1-1

cdr3_aa: CSASRPTGSQETQYF
v_call: TRBV20-1
j_call: TRBJ2-5

cdr3_aa: CASRVTITGRAEAFF
v_call: TRBV6-2/TRBV6-3
j_call: TRBJ1-1

cdr3_aa: CASRPPGSGSQPQHF
v_call: TRBV6-1
j_call: TRBJ1-5

cdr3_aa: CASSPPGSNEQFF
v_call: TRBV18
j_call: TRBJ2-1

cdr3_aa: CASSQEPDEGAVYGYTF
v_call: TRBV4-1
j_call: TRBJ1-2

cdr3_aa: CASMRTVSGYTF
v_call: TRBV28
j_call: TRBJ1-2

cdr3_aa: CASSLERGSYEQYF
v_call: TRBV5-5
j_call: TRBJ2-7

cdr3_aa: CASSYLNTGELFF
v_call: TRBV6-2/TRBV6-3
j_call: TRBJ2-2

cdr3_aa: CATSVGLSTDTQYF
v_call: TRBV24-1
j_call: TRBJ2-3

cdr3_aa: CASSQMFRGLVETQYF
v_call: TRBV28
j_call: TRBJ2-5

cdr3_aa: CASSLKQNTEAFF
v_call: TRBV5-4
j_call: TRBJ1-1

cdr3_aa: CASSLDASTGQYF
v_call: TRBV7-3
j_call: TRBJ2-7

cdr3_aa: CASSLAPRGREKLFF
v_call: TRBV7-8
j_call: TRBJ1-4

cdr3_aa: CASSFGTAAVGELFF
v_call: TRBV11-2
j_call: TRBJ2-2

cdr3_aa: CASSPLQSMWNEQYF
v_call: TRBV18
j_call: TRBJ2-7

cdr3_aa: CASSLAPGQGAFGYTF
v_call: TRBV7-2
j_call: TRBJ1-2

cdr3_aa: CASSPGGVREKLFF
v_call: TRBV6-2/TRBV6-3
j_call: TRBJ1-4

cdr3_aa: CASSYPRQGGATEAFF
v_call: TRBV6-2/TRBV6-3
j_call: TRBJ1-1

cdr3_aa: CASSAGLDVGRNTIYF
v_call: TRBV5-4
j_call: TRBJ1-3

cdr3_aa: CASSQVMNEQFF
v_call: TRBV3-1
j_call: TRBJ2-1

cdr3_aa: CASTDNSGNRAEQFF
v_call: TRBV10-2
j_call: TRBJ2-1

cdr3_aa: CATGTNTGELFF
v_call: TRBV9
j_call: TRBJ2-2

cdr3_aa: CASRRDSAMYF
v_call: TRBV5-5
j_call: TRBJ2-4